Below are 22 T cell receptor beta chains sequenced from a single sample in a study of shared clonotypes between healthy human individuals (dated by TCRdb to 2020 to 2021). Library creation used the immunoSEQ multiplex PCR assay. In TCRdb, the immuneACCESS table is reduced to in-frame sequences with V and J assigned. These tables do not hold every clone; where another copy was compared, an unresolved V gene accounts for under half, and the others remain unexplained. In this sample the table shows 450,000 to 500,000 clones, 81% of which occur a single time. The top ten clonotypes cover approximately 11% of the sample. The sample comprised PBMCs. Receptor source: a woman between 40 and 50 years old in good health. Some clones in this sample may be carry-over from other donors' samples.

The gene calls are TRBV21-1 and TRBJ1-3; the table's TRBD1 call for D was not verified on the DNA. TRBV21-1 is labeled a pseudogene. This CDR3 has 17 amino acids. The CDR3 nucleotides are TGTGCCAGCAGCAACCCCGGGACAGTCTTCTCTGGAAACACCATATATTTT. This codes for CASSNPGTVFSGNTIYF.

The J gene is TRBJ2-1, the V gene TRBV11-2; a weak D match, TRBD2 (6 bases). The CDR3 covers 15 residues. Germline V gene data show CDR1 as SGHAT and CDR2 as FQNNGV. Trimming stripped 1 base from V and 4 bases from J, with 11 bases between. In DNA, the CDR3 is TGTGCCAGCAGCTTAGTTGCGGGAAGGTACAATGAGCAGTTCTTC. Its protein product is CASSLVAGRYNEQFF.

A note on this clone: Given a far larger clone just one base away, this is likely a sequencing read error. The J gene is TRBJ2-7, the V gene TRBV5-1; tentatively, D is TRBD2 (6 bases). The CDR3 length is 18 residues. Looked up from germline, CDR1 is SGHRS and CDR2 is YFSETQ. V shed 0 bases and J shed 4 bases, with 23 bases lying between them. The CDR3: CASSLVASVRTTPYEQYF. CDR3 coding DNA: TGCGCCAGCAGCTTGGTGGCTAGCGTGAGGACCACTCCTTACGAGCAGTACTTC.

The CDR3 region is CASGTPTGELFF. The CDR3, as DNA: TGTGCCAGCGGGACCCCAACCGGGGAGCTGTTTTTT. V gene TRBV9 combines with J gene TRBJ2-2, with D perhaps being TRBD1 or TRBD2 (5 bases each). The CDR3 loop spans 12 amino acids. Trimming removed 7 bases at V and 5 bases at J, with 9 bases between. The germline V gene has CDR1 SGDLS and CDR2 YYNGEE.

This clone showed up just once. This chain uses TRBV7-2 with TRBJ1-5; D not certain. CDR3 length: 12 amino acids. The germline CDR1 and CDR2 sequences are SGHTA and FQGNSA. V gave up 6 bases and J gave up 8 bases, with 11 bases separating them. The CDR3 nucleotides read TGTGCCAGCAGTTTGAGGGATAAGCCCCAGCATTTT. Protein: CASSLRDKPQHF.

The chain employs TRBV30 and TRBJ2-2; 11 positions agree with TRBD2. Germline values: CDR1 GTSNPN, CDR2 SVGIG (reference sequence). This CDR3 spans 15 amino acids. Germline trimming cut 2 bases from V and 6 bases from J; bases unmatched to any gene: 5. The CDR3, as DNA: TGTGCCTGGAGTTTACTAGCGGGAGAGTCCGGGGAGCTGTTTTTT. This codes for CAWSLLAGESGELFF.

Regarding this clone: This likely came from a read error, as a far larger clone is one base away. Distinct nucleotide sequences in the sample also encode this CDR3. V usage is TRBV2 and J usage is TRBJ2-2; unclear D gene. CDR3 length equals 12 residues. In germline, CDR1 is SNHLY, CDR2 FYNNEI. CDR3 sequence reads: CASRAVTGELFF. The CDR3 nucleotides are TGTGCCAGCAGAGCCGTTACCGGTGAGCTGTTTTTT.

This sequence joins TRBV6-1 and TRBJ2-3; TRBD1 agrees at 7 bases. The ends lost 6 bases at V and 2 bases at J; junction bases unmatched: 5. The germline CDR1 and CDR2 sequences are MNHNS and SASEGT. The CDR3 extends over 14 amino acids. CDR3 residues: CASRQGPNTDTQYF. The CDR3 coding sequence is TGTGCCAGCAGACAGGGGCCAAACACAGATACGCAGTATTTT.

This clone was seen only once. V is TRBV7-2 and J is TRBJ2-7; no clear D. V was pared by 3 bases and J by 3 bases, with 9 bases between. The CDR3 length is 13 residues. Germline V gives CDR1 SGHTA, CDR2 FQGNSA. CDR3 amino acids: CASSFVQFYEQYF. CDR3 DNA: TGTGCCAGCAGCTTTGTCCAGTTCTACGAGCAGTACTTC.

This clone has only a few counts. This chain's CDR3 is CAWSPGNTIYF. In DNA form, the CDR3 reads TGTGCCTGGAGTCCTGGAAACACCATATATTTT. V and J are TRBV30 and TRBJ1-3; D is unclear. CDR1 is GTSNPN and CDR2 is SVGIG in the germline V gene (reference sequence). Trimming took 2 bases from V and 2 from J, leaving 1 base between them. CDR3 length equals 11 residues. Full variable domain (outside the CDR3, taken from reference TRBV30 and TRBJ1-3): SQTIHQWPATLVQPVGSPLSLECTVEGTSNPNLYWYRQAAGRGLQLLFYSVGIGQISSEVPQNLSASRPQDRQFILSSKKLLLSDSGFYLCAWSPGNTIYFGEGSWLTVV.

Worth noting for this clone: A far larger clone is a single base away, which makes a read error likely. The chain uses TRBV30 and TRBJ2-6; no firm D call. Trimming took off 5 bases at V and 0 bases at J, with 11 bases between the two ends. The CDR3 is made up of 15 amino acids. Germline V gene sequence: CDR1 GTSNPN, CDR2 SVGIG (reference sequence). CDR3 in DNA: TGTGCCTGGGGGATAGACCTCTCTGGGGCCAACGTCCTGACTTTC. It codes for CAWGIDLSGANVLTF.

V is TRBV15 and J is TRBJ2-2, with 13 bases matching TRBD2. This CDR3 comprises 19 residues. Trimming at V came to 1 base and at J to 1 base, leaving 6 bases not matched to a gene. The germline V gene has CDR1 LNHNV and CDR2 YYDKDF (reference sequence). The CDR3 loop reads CATSRVTSGRLLNTGELFF. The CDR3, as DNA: TGTGCCACCAGCAGAGTGACTAGCGGGAGGCTCCTGAACACCGGGGAGCTGTTTTTT. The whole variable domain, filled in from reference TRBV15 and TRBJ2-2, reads DAMVIQNPRYQVTQFGKPVTLSCSQTLNHNVMYWYQQKSSQAPKLLFHYYDKDFNNEADTPDNFQSRRPNTSFCFLDIRSPGLGDTAMYLCATSRVTSGRLLNTGELFFGEGSRLTVL.

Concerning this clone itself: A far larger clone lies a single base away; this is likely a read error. The CDR3 protein is CASSLEGTGGTSYGHTF. The CDR3 DNA follows: TGCGCCAGCAGCTTGGAGGGGACAGGGGGCACATCATATGGCCACACCTTC. The chain combines TRBV5-1 with TRBJ1-2; 12 bases are a match to TRBD1. This CDR3 is 17 amino acids long. Germline-derived CDR1 and CDR2 are SGHRS and YFSETQ.

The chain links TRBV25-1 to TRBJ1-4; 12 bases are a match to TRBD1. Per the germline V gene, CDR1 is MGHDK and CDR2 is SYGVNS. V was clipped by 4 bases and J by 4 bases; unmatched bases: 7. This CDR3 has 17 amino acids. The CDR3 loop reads CASSGGQGAPGNEKLFF. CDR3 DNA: TGTGCCAGCAGTGGGGGACAGGGGGCCCCCGGTAATGAAAAACTGTTTTTT.

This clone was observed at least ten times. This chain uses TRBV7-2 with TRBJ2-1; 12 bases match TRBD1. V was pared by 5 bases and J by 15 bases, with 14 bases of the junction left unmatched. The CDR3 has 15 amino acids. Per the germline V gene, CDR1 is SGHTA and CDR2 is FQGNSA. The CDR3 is CASSPWDRGRQIGFF. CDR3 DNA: TGTGCCAGCAGCCCCTGGGACAGGGGGCGCCAGATCGGGTTCTTC.

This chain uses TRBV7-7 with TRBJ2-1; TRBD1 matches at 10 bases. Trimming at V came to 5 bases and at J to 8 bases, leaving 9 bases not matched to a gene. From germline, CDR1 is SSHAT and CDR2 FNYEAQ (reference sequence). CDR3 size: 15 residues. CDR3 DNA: TGTGCCAGCAGCGAAAGACAGGGGGCGATAGATGAGCAGTTCTTC. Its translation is CASSERQGAIDEQFF.

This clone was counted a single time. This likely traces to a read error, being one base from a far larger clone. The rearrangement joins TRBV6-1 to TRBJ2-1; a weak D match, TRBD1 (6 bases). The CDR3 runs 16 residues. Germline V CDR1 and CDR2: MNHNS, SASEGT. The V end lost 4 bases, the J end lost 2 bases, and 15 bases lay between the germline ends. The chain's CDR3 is CASSVREDSPYNEQFF. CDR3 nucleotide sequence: TGTGCCAGCAGTGTTCGAGAGGACAGCCCCTACAATGAGCAGTTCTTC.

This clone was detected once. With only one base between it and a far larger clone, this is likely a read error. This CDR3 is CASSEIAGDSYKQYF. CDR3 sequence (DNA): TGTGCCAGCAGTGAAATAGCGGGAGACTCCTACAAGCAGTACTTC. The chain employs TRBV6-4 and TRBJ2-7, with 9 nucleotides matching TRBD2. CDR3 length equals 15 residues. Germline loops: CDR1 MRHNA, CDR2 SNTAGT.

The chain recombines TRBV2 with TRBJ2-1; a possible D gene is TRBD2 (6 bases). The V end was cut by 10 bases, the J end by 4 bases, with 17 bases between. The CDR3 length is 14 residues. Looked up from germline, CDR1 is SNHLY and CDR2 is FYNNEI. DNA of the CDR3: TGTGCCATCAGCGGTAGCGGAGGGTACAATGAGCAGTTCTTC. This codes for CAISGSGGYNEQFF. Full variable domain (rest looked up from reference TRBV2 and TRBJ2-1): EPEVTQTPSHQVTQMGQEVILRCVPISNHLYFYWYRQILGQKVEFLVSFYNNEISEKSEIFDDQFSVERPDGSNFTLKIRSTKLEDSAMYFCAISGSGGYNEQFFGPGTRLTVL.

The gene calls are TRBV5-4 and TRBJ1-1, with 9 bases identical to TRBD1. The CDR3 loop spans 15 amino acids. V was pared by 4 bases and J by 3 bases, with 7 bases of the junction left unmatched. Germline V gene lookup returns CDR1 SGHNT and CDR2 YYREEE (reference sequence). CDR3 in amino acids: CASSQPDRGDTEAFF. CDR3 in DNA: TGTGCCAGCAGCCAGCCGGACAGGGGAGACACTGAAGCTTTCTTT.

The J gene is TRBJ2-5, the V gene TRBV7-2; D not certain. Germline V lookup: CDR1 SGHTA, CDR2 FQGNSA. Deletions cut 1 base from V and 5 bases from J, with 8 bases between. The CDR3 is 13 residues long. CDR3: CASSLEVRETQYF. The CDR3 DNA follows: TGTGCCAGCAGCTTAGAGGTTAGGGAGACCCAGTACTTC.

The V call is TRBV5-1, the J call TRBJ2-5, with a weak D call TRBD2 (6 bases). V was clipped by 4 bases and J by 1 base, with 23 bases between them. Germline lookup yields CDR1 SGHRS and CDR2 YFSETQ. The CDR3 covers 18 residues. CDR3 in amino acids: CASSRARASALIQETQYF. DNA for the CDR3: TGCGCCAGCAGCAGAGCTAGGGCTAGCGCCCTAATCCAAGAGACCCAGTACTTC.